The sequence of this TCR beta chain was determined in a study of blood T cells in healthy people across ages (dated by TCRdb to 2014 to 2015). In the study overall: Template switching captured roughly one uniquely barcoded TCR beta cDNA molecule per two T cells in model experiments. To avoid experimental bias, donors of different ages were spread randomly across the sequencing lanes. The study measured age-related changes in TCR beta repertoire diversity using deep sequencing normalized with unique cDNA molecular identifiers. The donors were divided into four age groups: young (average approximately 17 years), middle-aged (about 39), aged (approximately 62) and long-lived (about 90). For two donors (one aged 18 to 29 and one aged 80 or older), the study analyzed two additional independent replicas of 1 million unique cDNA reads from the same blood draw. Study-wide conclusions, independent of this receptor: Since profiling was done on bulk unsorted PBMCs, naive and antigen-experienced compartments could not be conclusively compared. Donor CMV infection status was unknown, potentially confounding age-related changes in expanded clonotypes. Estimates of total diversity based on one million sequenced T cells were regarded as lower bounds and as underestimates. As age increased, observed TCR beta diversity per million T cells dropped in a roughly linear way, and a significant reduction was already evident by age 40. Compared with the aged group, the long-lived group had more naive CD4+ T cells, fewer expanded clones and increased TCR diversity, suggesting age selection. There was a strong correlation between observed TCR beta diversity and the percentage of naive T cells measured by flow cytometry.

Remarks on this clonotype: Its binding antigen is unknown. Base quality data are lacking; no much larger clone is found one base away.

The CDR3 goes from the cysteine to the phenylalanine over 13 residues. Only CDR3 DNA remains: 39 bases, in frame from the first base. The CDR1 and CDR2 encoded by the germline V gene (reference sequence) are DFQATT and SNEGSKA. Germline trimming: 0 bases from V, 4 bases from J; junction bases outside gene matches: 2. Library preparation was by 5' RACE. This sample was sequenced with an Illumina HiSeq 2500. A second PCR of roughly 6 to 12 cycles was run with a J-beta primer mix and a sample-barcoded 5' primer. Each TCR beta cDNA molecule received a unique molecular identifier from a template-switch 5' adaptor carrying 12 random nucleotides. Each sample yielded at least 3 million CDR3-containing paired-end reads. The Mint cDNA synthesis kit, primed by a TRBC-specific oligonucleotide, was used to synthesize first-strand cDNA from all RNA. Following uracil-DNA glycosylase treatment, all cDNA underwent a first 18-cycle PCR with the universal primers M1SS and BC2_uni_R. In the source study's methods: For normalization, 1 million high-quality reads were randomly selected from each sample, with every read carrying a distinct molecular identifier. Instead of being binned into consensus sequences, reads that shared molecular identifiers were thrown out. MiTCR, set to a Q25 quality threshold and the strictest error-elimination algorithm, was used for CDR3 identification, clonotype clustering and error correction. Lower-bound total TCR beta diversity was estimated with a nonparametric unseen species model using Euler transformation. Starting from the raw public reads, TCRdb applied fastp trimming at Q25, assembled clones with MiXCR and retained in-frame beta chains. Records with the same CDR3 protein are collapsed into one entry carrying the most frequent genes and DNA. TCRdb, rather than the study authors, made the V and J calls. This sample has about 2 million distinct CDR3 sequences in its table, and about 49% of those were observed once. Roughly 2.1% of the sample is held by the ten biggest clonotypes.

Systemically healthy Caucasian individuals from Russia, 35 to 50 in total and aged about 6 to 95 years, were included as donors. About 10 milliliters of peripheral blood were collected from each donor into EDTA-treated Vacutainer tubes. Ficoll-Paque density-gradient centrifugation was used to isolate PBMCs, with at least 6 million per sample. Total RNA was extracted from PBMCs with Trizol reagent, with at least 5.5 micrograms obtained per sample. For every donor, an aliquot of PBMCs went through flow cytometry to measure the percentages of naive CD45RAhigh/CD27high T cells. The specimen was blood. This TCR was sampled from a woman in her thirties or forties in good health. This sequence uses TRBV20-1 and TRBJ2-5; TRBD1 agrees with 7 junctional bases. The CDR3 sequence is CSAREAGGETQYF. The nucleotide sequence is TGCAGTGCTAGAGAGGCAGGGGGAGAGACCCAGTACTTC.